This TCR beta chain is from a study of T cell changes during pregnancy in multiple sclerosis. The repertoire was sequenced with immunoSEQ multiplex PCR; TCRdb's copy has only in-frame clones and lacks some. This sample has tens of thousands of clones; 90% occur once, and the top ten carry approximately 4.5%. CDR1 is WNHNN and CDR2 is SYGVQD in the germline V gene (reference sequence). With 4 bases clipped from V and 10 bases from J, the junction kept 11 bases outside the gene matches. The CDR3 contains 15 residues. This clone was picked up a small number of times. The chain couples TRBV10-1 to TRBJ2-1; 9 nucleotides match TRBD2. The sample was CD8+ T cells from peripheral blood mononuclear cells, taken in the second trimester of pregnancy. The TCR sequence derives from a female donor with multiple sclerosis, enrolled in a pregnancy study. DNA for the CDR3: TGCGCCAGCAGTGGGATAGCGGGAGCGTCACGGGAGCAGTTCTTC. Translating it yields CASSGIAGASREQFF.